Following are 15 T cell receptor beta chains from one sample sequenced in a study of T cell repertoires in cytomegalovirus infection. No cognate antigen is known for these TCRs. TCRdb re-called the reads through MiXCR, storing one row per CDR3 protein. The table includes approximately 470,000 distinct CDR3 sequences, 42% detected once. The sample in question was cultured PBMCs, obtained from culture after CMV antigen stimulation. The receptors were sampled from a human donor in good health (CMV status not recorded). Some clones in this sample may be carry-over from other donors' samples.

This CDR3 is CASSRGNSYEQYF. CDR3 in DNA: TGTGCCAGCAGCCGTGGCAACTCCTACGAGCAGTACTTC. The rearrangement joins TRBV6-2 or TRBV6-3 to TRBJ2-7, with D uncertain. Per germline, CDR1 MNHEY and CDR2 SVGEGT. Trimming took 6 bases from V and 0 from J, leaving 9 bases between them. CDR3 length: 13 residues.

The chain carries TRBV10-3 and TRBJ1-2; a weak D match, TRBD1 (5 bases). V lost 6 bases to trimming and J lost 4 bases, with 15 bases between them. Per germline, CDR1 ENHRY and CDR2 SYGVKD. CDR3 size: 14 residues. The CDR3 bases are TGTGCCATCAGGCCCGGGGGAGGCGGCTATGGCTACACCTTC. Translating it yields CAIRPGGGGYGYTF.

The J gene is TRBJ2-1, the V gene TRBV20-1; TRBD2 matches 12 bases. The J segment lost 0 bases and the V segment lost 5 bases, leaving 8 bases of the junction unmatched. This CDR3 comprises 17 residues. Per the germline V gene, CDR1 is DFQATT and CDR2 is SNEGSKA (reference sequence). The chain's CDR3 is CSAWASGRASSYNEQFF. CDR3 bases: TGCAGTGCTTGGGCTAGCGGGAGGGCCTCCTCCTACAATGAGCAGTTCTTC.

The rearrangement uses TRBV12-3 or TRBV12-4 and TRBJ1-1, with D hard to call. Trimming took off 5 bases at V and 7 bases at J, with 11 bases between the two ends. The CDR3 totals 12 residues. The DNA of the CDR3 is TGTGCCAGCAGTCCATCGGGGTTTGAAGCTTTCTTT. Translation: CASSPSGFEAFF.

This clonotype was seen a few times. The chain combines TRBV7-2 with TRBJ2-3, with a possible D match to TRBD2 (6 bases). Germline V gives CDR1 SGHTA, CDR2 FQGNSA. The CDR3 has 11 residues. Trimming took off 6 bases at V and 10 bases at J, with 11 bases between the two ends. The CDR3 region has the DNA TGTGCCAGCAGTAGGGACTTAGCGCAGTATTTT. Residues: CASSRDLAQYF.

The chain combines TRBV6-6 with TRBJ1-1; D uncertain. The CDR3 runs to 13 residues. V was shortened by 0 bases and J by 8 bases, with 10 bases between the two germline ends. CDR1 is MNHNY, CDR2 SVGAGI, per germline (reference sequence). CDR3 amino acids: CASSYSDWREAFF. The CDR3 coding sequence is TGTGCCAGCAGTTACTCGGATTGGAGGGAAGCTTTCTTT.

The V and J genes are TRBV6-1 and TRBJ2-1; a possible D gene is TRBD2 (6 bases). Trimming cost V 6 bases and J 3 bases, with 9 bases left between them. This CDR3 contains 13 residues. Per the germline V gene, CDR1 is MNHNS and CDR2 is SASEGT. As DNA, the CDR3 is TGTGCCAGCAGGGGCGGGAACTACAATGAGCAGTTCTTC. Residues: CASRGGNYNEQFF.

The CDR3: CASSGGAGLDYGYTF. The CDR3, as DNA: TGCGCCAGCTCAGGGGGCGCAGGGTTGGACTATGGCTACACCTTC. This chain joins TRBV10-2 and TRBJ1-2; 8 bases align to TRBD1. The CDR3 is made up of 15 amino acids. Unmatched junction bases numbered 11, after V lost 8 bases and J lost 3 bases. Germline CDR1 and CDR2: WSHSY and SAAADI.

This sequence joins TRBV7-8 and TRBJ2-7, with unresolved D. V lost 5 bases and J lost 7, with 15 bases in between. Germline V gene sequence: CDR1 SGHVS, CDR2 FQNEAQ. The length of the CDR3 is 13 residues. CDR3 amino acids: CASSPILGWEQYF. DNA of the CDR3: TGTGCCAGCAGCCCGATTCTGGGCTGGGAGCAGTACTTC.

J is TRBJ1-5 and V is TRBV20-1; possibly TRBD1 for D (5 bases). V was pared by 0 bases and J by 9 bases, with 15 bases between. Germline lookup yields CDR1 DFQATT and CDR2 SNEGSKA (reference sequence). CDR3 length equals 14 residues. In DNA form, the CDR3 reads TGCAGTGCTAGAGATCGTCAGGGAATCTGGCCCCAGCATTTT. Translation: CSARDRQGIWPQHF.

The sample holds many counts of this clonotype. The chain couples TRBV6-1 to TRBJ1-1; maybe TRBD1 (5 bases). Germline V lookup: CDR1 MNHNS, CDR2 SASEGT. This CDR3 has 14 residues. Trimming removed 5 bases from V and 3 bases from J, with 13 bases in between. CDR3: CASSYDSAYTEAFF. CDR3 DNA: TGTGCCAGCAGTTATGACAGCGCTTACACTGAAGCTTTCTTT.

This clonotype has ten or more counts. The rearrangement uses TRBV7-2 and TRBJ1-1; 10 bases line up with TRBD1. Germline V gene sequence: CDR1 SGHTA, CDR2 FQGNSA. J was trimmed by 3 bases and V by 5 bases; bases with no gene match: 3. The CDR3 is 14 amino acids. CDR3 in amino acids: CASSRDRGDTEAFF. CDR3 sequence (DNA): TGTGCCAGCAGCCGGGACAGGGGCGACACTGAAGCTTTCTTT.

This clonotype was seen a few times. The V call is TRBV7-6, the J call TRBJ1-3; TRBD1 agrees at 7 bases. Looked up from germline, CDR1 is SGHVS and CDR2 is FNYEAQ. J gave up 4 bases and V 4 bases, and 13 bases lay outside the gene matches. This CDR3 has 17 residues. The CDR3 protein is CASSSTEGAALGNTIYF. CDR3 coding DNA: TGTGCCAGCAGCTCCACCGAGGGGGCTGCGTTAGGAAACACCATATATTTT.

This clonotype was seen repeatedly, ten times or more. This sequence joins TRBV7-2 and TRBJ1-2; D is undetermined. CDR1 is SGHTA and CDR2 is FQGNSA in the germline V gene. V was shortened by 2 bases and J by 2 bases, with 12 bases between the two germline ends. The CDR3 sequence is 15 residues long. CDR3 sequence: CASSLYGSVNYGYTF. The CDR3, as DNA: TGTGCCAGCAGCTTATACGGATCTGTAAACTATGGCTACACCTTC.

The chain couples TRBV7-2 to TRBJ2-3; 10 bases line up with TRBD2. The CDR3 totals 16 residues. V lost 5 bases and J lost 2; bases outside the gene matches: 7. CDR1 is SGHTA, CDR2 FQGNSA, per germline. The CDR3 DNA sequence: TGTGCCAGCAGCCGAGGACTAGCGGAGAACACAGATACGCAGTATTTT. Protein: CASSRGLAENTDTQYF. The entire variable domain, with the rest obtained from reference TRBV7-2 and TRBJ2-3, is as follows: GAGVSQSPSNKVTEKGKDVELRCDPISGHTALYWYRQSLGQGLEFLIYFQGNSAPDKSGLPSDRFSAERTGGSVSTLTIQRTQQEDSAVYLCASSRGLAENTDTQYFGPGTRLTVL.